This is a list of T cell receptor beta chains from one sample in a study of beta chain features in type 1 diabetes. The method was immunoSEQ multiplex PCR; TCRdb's version includes in-frame clones alone and lacks a portion of them. Here the sample spans roughly 250,000 clones, 20% being singletons. Sequenced input: naive CD4+ T cells from blood. These receptors were collected from a woman in her thirties or forties with type 1 diabetes. The CDR3 runs from the conserved cysteine through the conserved F or W. Fields, in order: D gene, clone size, J gene, CDR3 length, V gene, CDR3 DNA, CDR3 protein. The D gene is left open where the match is weak. Rows may omit the clone size; those that give it use once, few, many or a size class.

d_gene: -; abundance: few; j_gene: TRBJ2-1; len: 11; v_gene: TRBV6-5; CDR3nt: TGTGCCAGCCGGCGGATGGATGAGCAGTTCTTC; CDR3aa: CASRRMDEQFF
d_gene: -; abundance: few; j_gene: TRBJ1-1; len: 10; v_gene: TRBV30; CDR3nt: TGTGCCTCAGGTGGGACTGAAGCTTTCTTT; CDR3aa: CASGGTEAFF
d_gene: -; abundance: -; j_gene: TRBJ2-7; len: 13; v_gene: TRBV7-2; CDR3nt: TGTGCCAGCAGCCTTCGACAGCCGGAGGAGCAGTACTTC; CDR3aa: CASSLRQPEEQYF
d_gene: -; abundance: -; j_gene: TRBJ1-2; len: 13; v_gene: TRBV9; CDR3nt: TGTGCCAGCAGCCTCGGGAGCTCGGCTGGCTACACCTTC; CDR3aa: CASSLGSSAGYTF
d_gene: -; abundance: -; j_gene: TRBJ1-6; len: 13; v_gene: TRBV14; CDR3nt: TGTGCCAGCAGCAGACAGTATAATTCACCCCTCCACTTT; CDR3aa: CASSRQYNSPLHF
d_gene: -; abundance: few; j_gene: TRBJ2-1; len: 14; v_gene: TRBV9; CDR3nt: TGTGCCAGCAGCTTCTCCGGGACCTACAATGAGCAGTTCTTC; CDR3aa: CASSFSGTYNEQFF
d_gene: -; abundance: few; j_gene: TRBJ2-5; len: 15; v_gene: TRBV5-1; CDR3nt: TGCGCCAGCAGCTTGGTCGCTGGCAGCCAAGAGACCCAGTACTTC; CDR3aa: CASSLVAGSQETQYF
d_gene: TRBD2; abundance: -; j_gene: TRBJ2-1; len: 15; v_gene: TRBV7-9; CDR3nt: TGTGCCAGCCAGAGTTGGCAGCGGGAGATCAGACGGCAGTTCTTC; CDR3aa: CASQSWQREIRRQFF
d_gene: TRBD2; abundance: -; j_gene: TRBJ2-2; len: 14; v_gene: TRBV30; CDR3nt: TGTGCCTGGATGAGGGACTATTCCACCGGGGAGCTGTTTTTT; CDR3aa: CAWMRDYSTGELFF
d_gene: TRBD1; abundance: -; j_gene: TRBJ1-4; len: 15; v_gene: TRBV28; CDR3nt: TGTGCCAGCAGTTCCCGGACAGGTCCTAATGAAAAACTGTTTTTT; CDR3aa: CASSSRTGPNEKLFF
d_gene: TRBD2; abundance: -; j_gene: TRBJ2-5; len: 14; v_gene: TRBV6-6; CDR3nt: TGTGCCAGCAGTTACTCACTAGCGAAAGAGACCCAGTACTTC; CDR3aa: CASSYSLAKETQYF
d_gene: TRBD1; abundance: few; j_gene: TRBJ1-1; len: 14; v_gene: TRBV4-2; CDR3nt: TGTGCCAGCAGCCGACAGGGGAGGAACACTGAAGCTTTCTTT; CDR3aa: CASSRQGRNTEAFF
d_gene: -; abundance: once; j_gene: TRBJ2-7; len: 14; v_gene: TRBV5-1; CDR3nt: TGCGCCAGCAGCTTGGTGGCGGTAGGCTACGAGCAGTACTTC; CDR3aa: CASSLVAVGYEQYF
d_gene: -; abundance: -; j_gene: TRBJ1-2; len: 14; v_gene: TRBV29-1; CDR3nt: TGCAGCGTTGAAAGAAATAGGGGGACCCCCGGCTACACCTTC; CDR3aa: CSVERNRGTPGYTF
d_gene: -; abundance: few; j_gene: TRBJ2-7; len: 15; v_gene: TRBV6-5; CDR3nt: TGTGCCAGCAGTCATTGGACGGGGGAAAGATACGAGCAGTACTTC; CDR3aa: CASSHWTGERYEQYF
d_gene: TRBD1; abundance: -; j_gene: TRBJ1-5; len: 13; v_gene: TRBV7-9; CDR3nt: TGTGCCAGCAGCCTGACAGGGATTCAGCCCCAGCATTTT; CDR3aa: CASSLTGIQPQHF
d_gene: -; abundance: -; j_gene: TRBJ2-5; len: 15; v_gene: TRBV10-3; CDR3nt: TGTGCCATCAGTGAGTCGACAAGAAGCCACGAGACCCAGTACTTC; CDR3aa: CAISESTRSHETQYF
d_gene: -; abundance: -; j_gene: TRBJ2-3; len: 14; v_gene: TRBV9; CDR3nt: TGTGCCAGCAGCGGCCACAGGGTATCAGATACGCAGTATTTT; CDR3aa: CASSGHRVSDTQYF
d_gene: TRBD2; abundance: few; j_gene: TRBJ2-3; len: 15; v_gene: TRBV30; CDR3nt: TGTGCCTGGAGTCCGGGACTAGCGGACCCAGATACGCAGTATTTT; CDR3aa: CAWSPGLADPDTQYF
d_gene: -; abundance: -; j_gene: TRBJ2-1; len: 18; v_gene: TRBV5-1; CDR3nt: TGCGCCAGCAGCGTGGGGGCCCTGGGGGGACTTTCCTACAATGAGCAGTTCTTC; CDR3aa: CASSVGALGGLSYNEQFF
d_gene: TRBD1; abundance: -; j_gene: TRBJ2-1; len: 15; v_gene: TRBV11-1; CDR3nt: TGTGCCAGCAGCTCCGCCGGGACAGGGGTGAATGAGCAGTTCTTC; CDR3aa: CASSSAGTGVNEQFF
d_gene: TRBD1; abundance: few; j_gene: TRBJ2-7; len: 13; v_gene: TRBV18; CDR3nt: TGTGCCAGCTCCGGACAGGGTGGGGACGAGCAGTACTTC; CDR3aa: CASSGQGGDEQYF
d_gene: TRBD1; abundance: -; j_gene: TRBJ1-5; len: 16; v_gene: TRBV18; CDR3nt: TGTGCCAGCTCACTCTTACAGGGGGCGGATAATCAGCCCCAGCATTTT; CDR3aa: CASSLLQGADNQPQHF
d_gene: TRBD2; abundance: few; j_gene: TRBJ2-7; len: 15; v_gene: TRBV7-2; CDR3nt: TGTGCCAGCAGATGGACTAGCGGGGAAACCTACGAGCAGTACTTC; CDR3aa: CASRWTSGETYEQYF
d_gene: -; abundance: few; j_gene: TRBJ2-2; len: 13; v_gene: TRBV7-9; CDR3nt: TGTGCCAGCAGCTTAGGGGAGACCGGGGAGCTGTTTTTT; CDR3aa: CASSLGETGELFF
d_gene: TRBD1; abundance: -; j_gene: TRBJ1-1; len: 14; v_gene: TRBV5-1; CDR3nt: TGCGCCAGCAGCCCATGGACAGGGACCACTGAAGCTTTCTTT; CDR3aa: CASSPWTGTTEAFF
d_gene: -; abundance: few; j_gene: TRBJ2-1; len: 13; v_gene: TRBV6-5; CDR3nt: TGTGCCAGCAGTTACAACAGGGTCCATGAGCAGTTCTTC; CDR3aa: CASSYNRVHEQFF
d_gene: TRBD1; abundance: -; j_gene: TRBJ1-1; len: 15; v_gene: TRBV18; CDR3nt: TGTGCCAGCTCACCATTACAGGGGCAGAACACTGAAGCTTTCTTT; CDR3aa: CASSPLQGQNTEAFF
d_gene: TRBD2; abundance: few; j_gene: TRBJ2-7; len: 15; v_gene: TRBV9; CDR3nt: TGTGCCAGCAGCGTAGAGAGCGGGGTCTCCTACGAGCAGTACTTC; CDR3aa: CASSVESGVSYEQYF
d_gene: -; abundance: few; j_gene: TRBJ2-1; len: 15; v_gene: TRBV7-3; CDR3nt: TGTGCCAGCAGCTATAGCCGAAGCTCCTACAATGAGCAGTTCTTC; CDR3aa: CASSYSRSSYNEQFF
d_gene: -; abundance: few; j_gene: TRBJ2-5; len: 14; v_gene: TRBV2; CDR3nt: TGTGCCAGCAGTGAAGTTGGCGGGCCCGAGACCCAGTACTTC; CDR3aa: CASSEVGGPETQYF
d_gene: TRBD2; abundance: few; j_gene: TRBJ2-4; len: 17; v_gene: TRBV30; CDR3nt: TGTGCCTGGAGTGGGGGACTAGCGGGAGGGACCAAAAACATTCAGTACTTC; CDR3aa: CAWSGGLAGGTKNIQYF
d_gene: -; abundance: -; j_gene: TRBJ2-7; len: 12; v_gene: TRBV7-9; CDR3nt: TGTGCCAGCAGTTCCGACAATTACGAGCAGTACTTC; CDR3aa: CASSSDNYEQYF
d_gene: -; abundance: -; j_gene: TRBJ1-1; len: 14; v_gene: TRBV25-1; CDR3nt: TGTGCCAGCAGTGAGGGAGGGGGTCGCACTGAAGCTTTCTTT; CDR3aa: CASSEGGGRTEAFF
d_gene: TRBD2; abundance: few; j_gene: TRBJ2-3; len: 16; v_gene: TRBV29-1; CDR3nt: TGCAGCGTTGAGGCCGGGACTAGCGGGGACGGGGGAGGGCAGTATTTT; CDR3aa: CSVEAGTSGDGGGQYF
d_gene: TRBD1; abundance: few; j_gene: TRBJ1-1; len: 17; v_gene: TRBV18; CDR3nt: TGTGCCAGCTCACGAAAAACAGGGGATAGCGGGAACACTGAAGCTTTCTTT; CDR3aa: CASSRKTGDSGNTEAFF
d_gene: -; abundance: few; j_gene: TRBJ1-1; len: 12; v_gene: TRBV29-1; CDR3nt: TGCAGCGTTGAAGGGGGGCCCCCTGAAGCTTTCTTT; CDR3aa: CSVEGGPPEAFF
d_gene: TRBD1; abundance: -; j_gene: TRBJ2-7; len: 14; v_gene: TRBV5-1; CDR3nt: TGCGCCAGCAGCCCTGACAGGGGAACCTACGAGCAGTACTTC; CDR3aa: CASSPDRGTYEQYF
d_gene: TRBD1; abundance: few; j_gene: TRBJ1-5; len: 16; v_gene: TRBV18; CDR3nt: TGTGCCAGCTCACCAACGGACCAGGGGGACAATCAGCCCCAGCATTTT; CDR3aa: CASSPTDQGDNQPQHF
d_gene: TRBD2; abundance: -; j_gene: TRBJ2-2; len: 15; v_gene: TRBV19; CDR3nt: TGTGCCAGTAGTCGGCTAGCGGGAGGTACCGGGGAGCTGTTTTTT; CDR3aa: CASSRLAGGTGELFF
d_gene: -; abundance: -; j_gene: TRBJ2-5; len: 13; v_gene: TRBV25-1; CDR3nt: TGTGCCAGCAGTGAATCTGGGGGGGAGACCCAGTACTTC; CDR3aa: CASSESGGETQYF
d_gene: TRBD1; abundance: -; j_gene: TRBJ2-3; len: 13; v_gene: TRBV19; CDR3nt: TGTGCCAGCGATAACAGGGGGACGGATACGCAGTATTTT; CDR3aa: CASDNRGTDTQYF
d_gene: TRBD2; abundance: -; j_gene: TRBJ2-1; len: 15; v_gene: TRBV5-1; CDR3nt: TGCGCCAGCATGGGGCTAGCGGGAGTGGGGAATGAGCAGTTCTTC; CDR3aa: CASMGLAGVGNEQFF
d_gene: TRBD2; abundance: -; j_gene: TRBJ2-7; len: 16; v_gene: TRBV29-1; CDR3nt: TGCAGCGTTGAACATCCCCGGGCGGGAGGGAGTTACGAGCAGTACTTC; CDR3aa: CSVEHPRAGGSYEQYF
d_gene: -; abundance: few; j_gene: TRBJ2-3; len: 17; v_gene: TRBV4-3; CDR3nt: TGCGCCAGCAGCCCTCAAGCAAGGTACGAGGGCACAGATACGCAGTATTTT; CDR3aa: CASSPQARYEGTDTQYF
d_gene: TRBD1; abundance: -; j_gene: TRBJ2-5; len: 15; v_gene: TRBV7-2; CDR3nt: TGTGCCAGCAGCTCCCCCCCTAGCAGGGGGGAGACCCAGTACTTC; CDR3aa: CASSSPPSRGETQYF
d_gene: TRBD1; abundance: -; j_gene: TRBJ1-5; len: 13; v_gene: TRBV9; CDR3nt: TGTGCCAGCAGCGGCCGGGACAGTCAGCCCCAGCATTTT; CDR3aa: CASSGRDSQPQHF
d_gene: -; abundance: -; j_gene: TRBJ2-5; len: 11; v_gene: TRBV5-1; CDR3nt: TGCGCCAGCAGCTTTAAAGAGACCCAGTACTTC; CDR3aa: CASSFKETQYF
d_gene: TRBD1; abundance: -; j_gene: TRBJ1-6; len: 18; v_gene: TRBV4-3; CDR3nt: TGCGCCAGCAGCCAAGGGCGGACAGGGGGTCCCCCTAATTCACCCCTCCACTTT; CDR3aa: CASSQGRTGGPPNSPLHF
d_gene: TRBD1; abundance: -; j_gene: TRBJ1-1; len: 12; v_gene: TRBV12-5; CDR3nt: TGTGCTAGTGGTCCAGAACAGGGGCTAGCTTTCTTT; CDR3aa: CASGPEQGLAFF
d_gene: -; abundance: few; j_gene: TRBJ2-7; len: 18; v_gene: TRBV7-9; CDR3nt: TGTGCCAGCAGCTTAGGGTCGGGAGCTAGGGGAAAGGCCTACGAGCAGTACTTC; CDR3aa: CASSLGSGARGKAYEQYF
d_gene: TRBD1; abundance: -; j_gene: TRBJ2-3; len: 17; v_gene: TRBV9; CDR3nt: TGTGCCAGCAGCCCACGACAGGGGGAAAGGAGCACAGATACGCAGTATTTT; CDR3aa: CASSPRQGERSTDTQYF
d_gene: -; abundance: few; j_gene: TRBJ1-1; len: 14; v_gene: TRBV5-1; CDR3nt: TGCGCCAGCAGCTTGAATCAGGGGCTGACTGAAGCTTTCTTT; CDR3aa: CASSLNQGLTEAFF
d_gene: -; abundance: few; j_gene: TRBJ1-2; len: 12; v_gene: TRBV18; CDR3nt: TGTGCCAGCTCCAGGGAAGGCCATGGCTACACCTTC; CDR3aa: CASSREGHGYTF
d_gene: -; abundance: few; j_gene: TRBJ2-2; len: 15; v_gene: TRBV5-1; CDR3nt: TGCGCCAGCAGCCGCGGGACCCCGAACACCGGGGAGCTGTTTTTT; CDR3aa: CASSRGTPNTGELFF